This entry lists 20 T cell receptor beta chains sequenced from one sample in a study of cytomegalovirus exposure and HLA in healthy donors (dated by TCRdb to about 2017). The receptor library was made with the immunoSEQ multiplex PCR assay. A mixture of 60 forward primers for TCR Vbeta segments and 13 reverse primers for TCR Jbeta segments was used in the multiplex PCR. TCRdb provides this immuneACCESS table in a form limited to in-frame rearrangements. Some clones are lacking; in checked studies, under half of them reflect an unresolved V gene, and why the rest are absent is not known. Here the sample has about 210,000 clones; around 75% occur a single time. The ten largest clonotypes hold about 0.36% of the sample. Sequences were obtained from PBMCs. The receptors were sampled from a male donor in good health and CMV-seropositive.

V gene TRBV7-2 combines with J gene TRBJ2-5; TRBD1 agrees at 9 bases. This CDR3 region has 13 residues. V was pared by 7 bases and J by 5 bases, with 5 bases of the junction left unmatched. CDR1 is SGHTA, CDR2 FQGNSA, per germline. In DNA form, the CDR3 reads TGTGCCAGCACCTACAGGGGGCCGGAGACCCAGTACTTC. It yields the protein CASTYRGPETQYF.

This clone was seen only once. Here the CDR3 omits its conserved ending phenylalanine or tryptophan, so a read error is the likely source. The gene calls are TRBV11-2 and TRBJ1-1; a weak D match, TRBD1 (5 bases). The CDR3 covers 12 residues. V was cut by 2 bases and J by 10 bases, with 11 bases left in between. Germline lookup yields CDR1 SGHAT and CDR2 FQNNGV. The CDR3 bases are TGTGCCAGCAGCTTATATTCGGGGGTAGCTTTCCTT. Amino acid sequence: CASSLYSGVAFL.

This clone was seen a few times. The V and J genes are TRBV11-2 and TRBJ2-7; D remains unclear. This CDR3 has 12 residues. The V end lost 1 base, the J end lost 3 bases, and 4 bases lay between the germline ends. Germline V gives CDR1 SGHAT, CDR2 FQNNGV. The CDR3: CASSLAGYEQYF. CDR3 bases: TGTGCCAGCAGCTTAGCAGGCTACGAGCAGTACTTC. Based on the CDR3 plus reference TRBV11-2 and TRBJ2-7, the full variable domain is EAGVAQSPRYKIIEKRQSVAFWCNPISGHATLYWYQQILGQGPKLLIQFQNNGVVDDSQLPKDRFSAERLKGVDSTLKIQPAKLEDSAVYLCASSLAGYEQYFGPGTRLTVT.

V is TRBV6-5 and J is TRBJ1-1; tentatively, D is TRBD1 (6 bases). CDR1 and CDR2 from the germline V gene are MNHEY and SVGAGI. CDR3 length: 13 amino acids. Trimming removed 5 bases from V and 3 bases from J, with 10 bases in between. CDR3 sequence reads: CASSRQEHTEAFF. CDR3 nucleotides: TGTGCCAGCAGTCGACAGGAACACACTGAAGCTTTCTTT.

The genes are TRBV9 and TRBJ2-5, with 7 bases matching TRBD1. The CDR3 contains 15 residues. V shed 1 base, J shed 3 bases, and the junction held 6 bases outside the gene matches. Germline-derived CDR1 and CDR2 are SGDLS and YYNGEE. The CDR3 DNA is TGTGCCAGCAGCGTATATACCGGGACAGAAGAGACCCAGTACTTC. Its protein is CASSVYTGTEETQYF.

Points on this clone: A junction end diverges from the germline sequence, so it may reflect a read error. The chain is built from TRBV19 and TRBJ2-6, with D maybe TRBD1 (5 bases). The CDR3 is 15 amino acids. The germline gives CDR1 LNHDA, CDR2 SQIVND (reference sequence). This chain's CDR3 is CASRVLTPGANVLTF. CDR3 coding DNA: TGTGCCAGTAGGGTTCTGACCCCTGGGGCCAACGTCCTGACCTTC.

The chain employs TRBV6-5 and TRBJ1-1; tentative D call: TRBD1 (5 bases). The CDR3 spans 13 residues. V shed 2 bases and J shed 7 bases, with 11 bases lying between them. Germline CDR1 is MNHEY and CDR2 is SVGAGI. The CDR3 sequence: CASSYGRASEAFF. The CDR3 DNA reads TGTGCCAGCAGTTACGGCAGGGCAAGTGAAGCTTTCTTT.

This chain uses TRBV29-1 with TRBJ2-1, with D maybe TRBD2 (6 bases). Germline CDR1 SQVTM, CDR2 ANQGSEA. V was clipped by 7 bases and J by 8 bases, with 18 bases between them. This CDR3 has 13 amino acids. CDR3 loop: CSARRGPLHEQFF. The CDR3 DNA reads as TGCAGCGCGCGGCGGGGTCCTCTTCATGAGCAGTTCTTC.

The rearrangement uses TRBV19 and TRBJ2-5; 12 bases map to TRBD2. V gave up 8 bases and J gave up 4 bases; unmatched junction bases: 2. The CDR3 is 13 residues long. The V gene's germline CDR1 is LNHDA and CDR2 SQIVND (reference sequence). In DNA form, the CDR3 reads TGTGCCAGTCGACTAGCGGGAGTAGAGACCCAGTACTTC. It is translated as CASRLAGVETQYF.

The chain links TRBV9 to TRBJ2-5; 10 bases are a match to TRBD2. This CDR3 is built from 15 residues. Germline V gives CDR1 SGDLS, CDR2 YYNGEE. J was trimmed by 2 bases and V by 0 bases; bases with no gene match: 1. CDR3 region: CASSVAAGGQETQYF. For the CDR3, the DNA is TGTGCCAGCAGCGTAGCAGCGGGAGGGCAAGAGACCCAGTACTTC.

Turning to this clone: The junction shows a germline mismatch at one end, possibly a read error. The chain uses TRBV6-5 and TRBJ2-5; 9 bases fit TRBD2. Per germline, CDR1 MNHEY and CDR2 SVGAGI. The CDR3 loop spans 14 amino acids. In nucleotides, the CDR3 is TGTGCGAGCACGCGGGGGGGCTTAGGAGAGACCCAGTACTTC. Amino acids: CASTRGGLGETQYF.

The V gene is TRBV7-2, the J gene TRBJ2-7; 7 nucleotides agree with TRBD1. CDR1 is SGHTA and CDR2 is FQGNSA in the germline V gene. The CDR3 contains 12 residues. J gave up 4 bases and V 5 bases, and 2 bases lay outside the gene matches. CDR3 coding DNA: TGTGCCAGCAGCCGGACAGGTTACGAGCAGTACTTC. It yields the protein CASSRTGYEQYF.

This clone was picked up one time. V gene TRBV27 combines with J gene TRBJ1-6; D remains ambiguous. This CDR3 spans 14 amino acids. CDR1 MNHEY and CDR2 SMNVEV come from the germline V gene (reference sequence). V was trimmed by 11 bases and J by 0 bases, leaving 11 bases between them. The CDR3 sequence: CAVRESSYNSPLHF. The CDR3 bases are TGTGCCGTACGGGAAAGCTCCTATAATTCACCCCTCCACTTT.

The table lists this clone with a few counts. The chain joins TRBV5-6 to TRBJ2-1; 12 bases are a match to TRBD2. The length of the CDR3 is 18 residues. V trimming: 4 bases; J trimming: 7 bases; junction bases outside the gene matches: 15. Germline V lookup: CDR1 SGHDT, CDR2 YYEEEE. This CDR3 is CASSLRRLAGAGSNEQFF. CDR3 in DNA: TGTGCCAGCAGCCTACGTCGACTAGCGGGAGCCGGATCGAATGAGCAGTTCTTC. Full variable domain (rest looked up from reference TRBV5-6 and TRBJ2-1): DAGVTQSPTHLIKTRGQQVTLRCSPKSGHDTVSWYQQALGQGPQFIFQYYEEEERQRGNFPDRFSGHQFPNYSSELNVNALLLGDSALYLCASSLRRLAGAGSNEQFFGPGTRLTVL.

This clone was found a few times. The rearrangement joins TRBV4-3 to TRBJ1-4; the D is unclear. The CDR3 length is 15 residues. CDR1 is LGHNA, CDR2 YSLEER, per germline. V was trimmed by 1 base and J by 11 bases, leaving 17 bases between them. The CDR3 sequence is CASSQVLGLREKLFF. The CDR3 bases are TGCGCCAGCAGCCAAGTCCTCGGACTTAGGGAGAAACTGTTTTTT.

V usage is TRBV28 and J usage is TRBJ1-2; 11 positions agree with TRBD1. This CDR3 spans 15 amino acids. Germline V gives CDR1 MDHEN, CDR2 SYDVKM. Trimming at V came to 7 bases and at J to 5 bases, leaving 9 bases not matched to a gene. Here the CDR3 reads CASIGQGALGYGYTF. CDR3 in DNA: TGTGCCAGCATCGGACAGGGGGCTCTGGGGTATGGCTACACCTTC.

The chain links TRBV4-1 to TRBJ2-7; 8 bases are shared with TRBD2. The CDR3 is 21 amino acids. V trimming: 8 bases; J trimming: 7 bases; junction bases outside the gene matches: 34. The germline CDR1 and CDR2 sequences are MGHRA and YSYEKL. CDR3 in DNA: TGCGCCAGCGCTTCCCGAGCACTCAACCCACTAGCGGTCCTCACCTCCGGGGAGCAGTACTTC. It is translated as CASASRALNPLAVLTSGEQYF.

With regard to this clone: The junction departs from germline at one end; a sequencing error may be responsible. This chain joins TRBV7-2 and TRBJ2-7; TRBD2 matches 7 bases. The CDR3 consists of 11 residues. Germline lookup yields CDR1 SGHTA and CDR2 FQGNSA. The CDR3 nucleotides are TGTGCCAGCAGCTCTTCTAGCGGATTGAACTTC. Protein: CASSSSSGLNF.

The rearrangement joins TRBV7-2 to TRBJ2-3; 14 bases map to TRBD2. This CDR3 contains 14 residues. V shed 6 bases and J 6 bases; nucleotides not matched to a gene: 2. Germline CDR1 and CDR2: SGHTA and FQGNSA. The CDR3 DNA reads TGTGCCAGCAGGACTAGCGGGGGGGCGGATACGCAGTATTTT. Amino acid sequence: CASRTSGGADTQYF.

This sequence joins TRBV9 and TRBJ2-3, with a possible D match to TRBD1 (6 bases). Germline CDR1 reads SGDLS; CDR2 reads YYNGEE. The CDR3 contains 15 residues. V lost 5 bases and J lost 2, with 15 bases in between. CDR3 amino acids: CASRAAGDPTDTQYF. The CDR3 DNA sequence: TGTGCCAGCAGGGCGGCAGGGGACCCCACAGATACGCAGTATTTT.